Here is one TCR beta chain with its context. Its antigen is unidentified. The sample is drawn from a study of shared clonotypes between healthy human individuals. Study-level findings and limits: Only a few donors were included, so the genetic and exposure-history diversity represented was limited.

Some clones are missing from TCRdb's copy, which holds only in-frame ones; the method was immunoSEQ multiplex PCR. This sample carries just over 2,000,000 clones, over 85% of them seen once, and the ten largest clones take more than 0.1%. This CDR3 has 15 residues. Trimming removed 3 bases at V and 0 bases at J, with 9 bases between. CDR1 is SGHAT, CDR2 FQNNGV, per germline. The V and J genes are TRBV11-2 and TRBJ1-5; tentative D call: TRBD1 (6 bases). The receptor was derived from a man in his late teens or twenties in good health. Specimen: naive CD4+ T cells sorted from blood. Stated subset: CD45RA+ positively selected. The CDR3 bases are TGTGCCAGCAGCTTTGACAGGAGTAGCAATCAGCCCCAGCATTTT. Its protein is CASSFDRSSNQPQHF.